This TCR beta chain is from a study of a mutant IDH1 vaccine in newly diagnosed glioma. As for the study in general: The patients received vaccinations eight times, in weeks 1, 3, 5, 7, 11, 15, 19 and 23. Treated patients comprised around 62% males and approximately 40% females, mean age approximately 37 years. Most patients had received both radiotherapy and temozolomide, the prior options being radiotherapy, temozolomide, or both.

The CDR3 sequence is 13 residues long. Trimming stripped 4 bases from V and 11 bases from J, with 18 bases between. CDR1 and CDR2 from the germline V gene are WNHNN and SYGVQD (reference sequence). Generated by immunoSEQ multiplex PCR, the TCRdb table keeps only in-frame clones and is missing some. The data contain around 32,000 clones, about nine tenths of them singletons. As for this clone: What it binds is unknown.

Described time point: week 5, during vaccination. Vaccination used 300 ug of mutant IDH1 20-mer peptide per dose, with topical imiquimod. This chain links TRBV10-1 with TRBJ2-7, with TRBD2 as a possible D gene (6 bases). The sample here was peripheral blood mononuclear cells (PBMCs), taken from a glioma patient whose treatment included an IDH1 peptide vaccine. The sequence was collected from a woman in her thirties or forties with glioma. Some clones in this sample may be carry-over from other donors' samples. The CDR3 DNA reads as TGCGCCAGCAGTGGGGAGGCGGCTCGGGGTAAGTACTTC. Its translation is CASSGEAARGKYF.